The 26 T cell receptor beta chains reported below all come from one sample, sequenced in a study of cytomegalovirus exposure and HLA in healthy donors. The PCR ran on 60 Vbeta and 13 Jbeta primers. The table came from immunoSEQ multiplex PCR; TCRdb's copy has only in-frame clones and leaves some out. The table has 150,000 to 200,000 clones, approximately 71% seen once. The material sequenced was PBMCs. Receptors were obtained from a woman aged 40 to 50 in good health and CMV-seropositive.

This chain uses TRBV27 with TRBJ1-2; 8 positions agree with TRBD1. J was trimmed by 4 bases and V by 2 bases; bases with no gene match: 3. CDR1 is MNHEY and CDR2 is SMNVEV in the germline V gene (reference sequence). The CDR3 runs 14 residues. The CDR3 region is CASSLGTGPYGYTF. CDR3 DNA sequence: TGTGCCAGCAGTTTAGGGACAGGACCCTATGGCTACACCTTC.

The V call is TRBV28, the J call TRBJ2-7; 8 bases are a match to TRBD2. Trimming removed 7 bases from V and 3 bases from J; junction bases left unmatched: 11. This CDR3 region has 15 residues. The germline gives CDR1 MDHEN, CDR2 SYDVKM. CDR3 nucleotide sequence: TGTGCCAGCACCAGGCCGGGGACTAGTCGCTACGAGCAGTACTTC. Translated: CASTRPGTSRYEQYF. Complete variable domain (other parts from reference TRBV28 and TRBJ2-7): DVKVTQSSRYLVKRTGEKVFLECVQDMDHENMFWYRQDPGLGLRLIYFSYDVKMKEKGDIPEGYSVSREKKERFSLILESASTNQTSMYLCASTRPGTSRYEQYFGPGTRLTVT.

The chain carries TRBV28 and TRBJ1-1; D is perhaps TRBD1 (5 bases). The germline V gene encodes CDR1 MDHEN and CDR2 SYDVKM. Trimming removed 4 bases from V and 7 bases from J, with 10 bases in between. CDR3 length: 12 residues. The CDR3 reads CASSSGQSEAFF. The CDR3 nucleotides are TGTGCCAGCAGTTCCGGACAAAGTGAAGCTTTCTTT.

This clone occurred a few times. This chain links TRBV18 with TRBJ2-2, with 7 bases fitting TRBD2. After removal of 3 bases from V and 4 bases from J, the junction contained 20 bases not matched to a gene. The length of the CDR3 is 20 residues. Germline V gene lookup returns CDR1 KGHSH and CDR2 LQKENI. The CDR3 region has the DNA TGTGCCAGCTCACCCCTCCCACCTCGGTCGGGAGGCTCGTCCACCGGGGAGCTGTTTTTT. Encoded protein: CASSPLPPRSGGSSTGELFF. Complete variable domain (other parts from reference TRBV18 and TRBJ2-2): NAGVMQNPRHLVRRRGQEARLRCSPMKGHSHVYWYRQLPEEGLKFMVYLQKENIIDESGMPKERFSAEFPKEGPSILRIQQVVRGDSAAYFCASSPLPPRSGGSSTGELFFGEGSRLTVL.

The V and J genes are TRBV7-2 and TRBJ1-1; tentatively, D is TRBD1 (5 bases). CDR1 and CDR2 (germline): SGHTA, FQGNSA. Trimming stripped 1 base from V and 0 bases from J, with 9 bases between. This CDR3 has 15 residues. This CDR3 is CASSLDRRMNTEAFF. CDR3 in DNA: TGTGCCAGCAGCTTAGACAGGAGAATGAACACTGAAGCTTTCTTT.

V gene TRBV5-1 combines with J gene TRBJ1-1, with D unresolved. Germline V gene sequence: CDR1 SGHRS, CDR2 YFSETQ. This CDR3 contains 14 residues. Trimming took 1 base from V and 4 from J, leaving 11 bases between them. For the CDR3, the DNA is TGCGCCAGCAGCTTGCAGACATTTTTCACTGAAGCTTTCTTT. This encodes CASSLQTFFTEAFF.

A single count supports this clone. The chain uses TRBV9 and TRBJ2-5; D is uncertain. Gene TRBJ2-7 matches the end of the DNA better, so the J call may be wrong. The length of the CDR3 is 13 residues. Germline V gives CDR1 SGDLS, CDR2 YYNGEE. CDR3 DNA sequence: TGTGCCAGCAGCCCCCTCCTGGACTACGAGCAGTACTTC. It is translated as CASSPLLDYEQYF.

The chain carries TRBV18 and TRBJ1-2; D ambiguous. Trimming removed 0 bases at V and 4 bases at J, with 9 bases between. Germline assignment: CDR1 KGHSH and CDR2 LQKENI. This CDR3 region has 14 residues. The chain's CDR3 is CASSPPASLYGYTF. CDR3 bases: TGTGCCAGCTCACCACCGGCTAGCCTCTATGGCTACACCTTC.

This clone was detected only a few times. This rearrangement joins TRBV6-5 to TRBJ1-2, with TRBD1 matching over 7 bases. The CDR3 is 13 residues long. CDR1 is MNHEY, CDR2 SVGAGI, per germline. Trimming cost V 2 bases and J 6 bases; bases outside gene matches: 3. Written as DNA, the CDR3 is TGTGCCAGCAGTTACGACAGGGAGAATGGCTACACCTTC. Residues: CASSYDRENGYTF.

CDR3 DNA: TGCGCCAGCAGCCACCTAGCGGGGACGTACTTC. Residues: CASSHLAGTYF. The rearrangement joins TRBV5-1 to TRBJ2-5; 9 bases are shared with TRBD2. V dropped 4 bases and J dropped 13; count of bases not matched to a gene: 5. This CDR3 has 11 amino acids. The germline CDR1 and CDR2 sequences are SGHRS and YFSETQ.

This clone was found once. V and J are TRBV10-3 and TRBJ2-4; 9 bases map to TRBD1. J was trimmed by 3 bases and V by 8 bases; bases with no gene match: 17. The CDR3 has 18 amino acids. From germline, CDR1 is ENHRY and CDR2 SYGVKD. The CDR3 bases are TGTGCCATCGGACGAGGGGCACAGGGGGCGCGCGGCAAAAACATTCAGTACTTC. Translation gives CAIGRGAQGARGKNIQYF.

V is TRBV7-6 and J is TRBJ2-3, with D hard to call. This CDR3 region has 13 residues. Germline V gene sequence: CDR1 SGHVS, CDR2 FNYEAQ. V was clipped by 3 bases and J by 3 bases, with 7 bases between them. CDR3 bases: TGTGCCAGCAGCTTGGGCACGACAGATACGCAGTATTTT. This gives the protein CASSLGTTDTQYF.

The chain is built from TRBV29-1 and TRBJ2-5, with 8 bases matching TRBD2. The DNA end favors TRBJ2-7, so the J call may be wrong. Germline V gene sequence: CDR1 SQVTM, CDR2 ANQGSEA. The CDR3 runs 13 residues. Written as DNA, the CDR3 is TGCAGCGGCATAGCGGGATCTCTTTACGAGCAGTACTTC. Protein product: CSGIAGSLYEQYF.

The rearrangement uses TRBV7-2 and TRBJ2-1; 7 bases line up with TRBD2. The CDR3 loop spans 14 amino acids. Germline CDR1 is SGHTA and CDR2 is FQGNSA. Losses at the gene ends were 4 bases for V and 8 bases for J; bases not matched to a gene: 8. CDR3 residues: CASSSRLAIDEQFF. The CDR3 region has the DNA TGTGCCAGCAGCTCCAGACTAGCAATAGATGAGCAGTTCTTC.

The gene calls are TRBV4-1 and TRBJ1-2; tentatively, D is TRBD1 (5 bases). Germline CDR1 and CDR2: MGHRA and YSYEKL. CDR3 size: 15 residues. Trimming removed 5 bases at V and 4 bases at J, with 17 bases between. The CDR3 spells CASSTGRGMGYGYTF. DNA for the CDR3: TGCGCCAGCAGCACTGGTCGGGGGATGGGCTATGGCTACACCTTC.

This chain links TRBV27 with TRBJ1-2; D remains unclear. Germline CDR1 and CDR2: MNHEY and SMNVEV (reference sequence). With 0 bases removed from V and 4 bases from J, the gap between germline ends came to 9 bases. This CDR3 is built from 14 residues. CDR3 in amino acids: CASSLSSSFYGYTF. CDR3 DNA: TGTGCCAGCAGTTTATCGAGTTCCTTCTATGGCTACACCTTC.

The rearrangement links TRBV28 to TRBJ2-5; 9 nucleotides align to TRBD1. The J call could be wrong; TRBJ2-7 is a better fit for the DNA end. The CDR3 is made up of 14 amino acids. Germline CDR1 MDHEN, CDR2 SYDVKM. CDR3 amino acids: CASSGTGSSYEQYF. In DNA form, the CDR3 reads TGTGCCAGCAGTGGGACAGGGTCGTCCTACGAGCAGTACTTC.

V usage is TRBV6-1 and J usage is TRBJ2-5; D gene uncertain. The J call is in doubt because the DNA end fits TRBJ2-7 better. This CDR3 has 14 amino acids. Germline CDR1 MNHNS, CDR2 SASEGT. CDR3 protein: CASSDQYSSYEQYF. The CDR3 DNA follows: TGTGCCAGCAGTGACCAATACAGCTCCTACGAGCAGTACTTC.

This rearrangement joins TRBV18 to TRBJ2-3; 10 nucleotides agree with TRBD1. CDR1 and CDR2 from the germline V gene are KGHSH and LQKENI. The CDR3 spans 16 residues. The ends lost 3 bases at V and 6 bases at J; junction bases unmatched: 9. CDR3 coding DNA: TGTGCCAGCTCACCTTACTCATCGGGACAGGGGGATACGCAGTATTTT. Protein sequence: CASSPYSSGQGDTQYF.

The rearrangement links TRBV5-1 to TRBJ1-4; D may be TRBD1 (6 bases). V lost 1 base and J 0 bases, leaving 16 bases between the germline ends. This CDR3 spans 18 amino acids. In germline, CDR1 is SGHRS, CDR2 YFSETQ. In nucleotides, the CDR3 is TGCGCCAGCAGCTTGATGGGGGCCCTCACCCCAACTAATGAAAAACTGTTTTTT. Amino acids: CASSLMGALTPTNEKLFF.

V gene TRBV30 combines with J gene TRBJ2-5; 8 bases are shared with TRBD2. Trimming cost V 3 bases and J 6 bases; bases outside gene matches: 18. Germline lookup yields CDR1 GTSNPN and CDR2 SVGIG (reference sequence). The CDR3 sequence is 17 residues long. The CDR3 here is CAWRNQVLAGASKTQYF. CDR3 coding DNA: TGTGCCTGGAGGAATCAGGTCCTAGCGGGTGCCTCAAAGACCCAGTACTTC.

V and J are TRBV6-4 and TRBJ2-7, with 10 nucleotides matching TRBD1. In germline, CDR1 is MRHNA, CDR2 SNTAGT. Trimming at V came to 2 bases and at J to 0 bases, leaving 10 bases not matched to a gene. The CDR3 extends over 18 amino acids. CDR3 DNA: TGTGCCAGCAGTGACACCGGACAGGGGGATGATTCCTCCTACGAGCAGTACTTC. It is translated as CASSDTGQGDDSSYEQYF.

The rearrangement links TRBV28 to TRBJ1-4; 9 bases fit TRBD1. This CDR3 has 14 residues. V lost 6 bases and J lost 8; bases outside the gene matches: 7. CDR1 MDHEN and CDR2 SYDVKM come from the germline V gene. CDR3 in amino acids: CASSTGGRMEKLFF. CDR3 bases: TGTGCCAGCAGCACAGGGGGCAGGATGGAAAAACTGTTTTTT.

The chain recombines TRBV29-1 with TRBJ2-2; D call uncertain. Germline V gene sequence: CDR1 SQVTM, CDR2 ANQGSEA. V lost 2 bases and J lost 4, with 11 bases in between. CDR3 length: 14 amino acids. CDR3 in amino acids: CSVEIGFGTGELFF. The CDR3 DNA is TGCAGCGTTGAAATCGGGTTCGGCACCGGGGAGCTGTTTTTT.

This chain joins TRBV4-1 and TRBJ2-7; the D gene is possibly TRBD1 (6 bases). CDR3 length: 14 residues. Germline V CDR1 and CDR2: MGHRA, YSYEKL. V shed 1 base and J shed 4 bases, with 11 bases lying between them. The CDR3 here is CASSQVRGVYEQYF. CDR3 bases: TGCGCCAGCAGCCAAGTCAGGGGTGTTTACGAGCAGTACTTC.

The genes are TRBV28 and TRBJ2-3, with TRBD2 matching 14 bases. Germline CDR1 MDHEN, CDR2 SYDVKM. The CDR3 runs 18 residues. The V segment lost 3 bases and the J segment 2 bases; nucleotides outside the gene matches: 7. The CDR3 protein is CASSLRLAGGEDTDTQYF. DNA for the CDR3: TGTGCCAGCAGTTTGCGACTAGCGGGAGGGGAGGACACAGATACGCAGTATTTT.